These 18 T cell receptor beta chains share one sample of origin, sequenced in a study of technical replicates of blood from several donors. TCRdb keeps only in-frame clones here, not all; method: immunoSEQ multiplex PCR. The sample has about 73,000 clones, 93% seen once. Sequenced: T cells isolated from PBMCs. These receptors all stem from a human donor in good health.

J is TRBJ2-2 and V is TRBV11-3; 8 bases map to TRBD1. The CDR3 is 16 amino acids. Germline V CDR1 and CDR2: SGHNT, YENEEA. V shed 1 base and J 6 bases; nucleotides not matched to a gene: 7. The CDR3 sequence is CASSLVAGGYSGELFF. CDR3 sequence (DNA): TGTGCCAGCAGCTTAGTTGCAGGGGGCTATTCCGGGGAGCTGTTTTTT.

CDR3 sequence reads: CASSQDSSGGNEQFF. Written as DNA, the CDR3 is TGTGCCAGCAGCCAAGATAGTAGCGGGGGTAATGAGCAGTTCTTC. The J gene is TRBJ2-1, the V gene TRBV4-2, with TRBD2 matching 9 bases. The V segment lost 0 bases and the J segment 7 bases; nucleotides outside the gene matches: 4. The germline CDR1 and CDR2 sequences are LGHNA and YNFKEQ. The CDR3 contains 15 residues.

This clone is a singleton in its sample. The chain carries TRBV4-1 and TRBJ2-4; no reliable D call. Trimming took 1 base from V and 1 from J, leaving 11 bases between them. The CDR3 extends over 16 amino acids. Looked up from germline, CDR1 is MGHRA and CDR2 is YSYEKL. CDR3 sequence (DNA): TGCGCCAGCAGCCAAGTGGCACTAAGCGCCAAAAACATTCAGTACTTC. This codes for CASSQVALSAKNIQYF.

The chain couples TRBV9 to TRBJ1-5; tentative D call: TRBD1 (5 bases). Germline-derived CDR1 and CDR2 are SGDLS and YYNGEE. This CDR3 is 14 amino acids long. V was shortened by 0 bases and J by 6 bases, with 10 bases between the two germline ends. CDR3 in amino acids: CASSVGGLGQPQHF. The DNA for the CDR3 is TGTGCCAGCAGCGTAGGGGGCCTCGGTCAGCCCCAGCATTTT.

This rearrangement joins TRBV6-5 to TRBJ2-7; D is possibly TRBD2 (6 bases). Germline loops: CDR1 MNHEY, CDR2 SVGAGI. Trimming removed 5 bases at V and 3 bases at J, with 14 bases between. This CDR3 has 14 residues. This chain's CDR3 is CASSPIFSGYEQYF. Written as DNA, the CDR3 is TGTGCCAGCAGTCCGATTTTTAGCGGCTACGAGCAGTACTTC.

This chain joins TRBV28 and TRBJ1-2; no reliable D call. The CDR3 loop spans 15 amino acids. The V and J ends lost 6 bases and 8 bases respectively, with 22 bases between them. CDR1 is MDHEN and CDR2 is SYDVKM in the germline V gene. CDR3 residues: CASSRLPAAAKGYTF. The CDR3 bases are TGTGCCAGCAGCCGACTCCCCGCGGCAGCTAAGGGCTACACCTTC.

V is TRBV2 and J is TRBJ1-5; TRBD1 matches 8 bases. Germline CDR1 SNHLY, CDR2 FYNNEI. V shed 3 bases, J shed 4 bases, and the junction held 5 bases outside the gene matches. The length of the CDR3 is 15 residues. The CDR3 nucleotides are TGTGCCAGCAGTGAGACAGGGGCAGGAAATCAGCCCCAGCATTTT. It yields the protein CASSETGAGNQPQHF.

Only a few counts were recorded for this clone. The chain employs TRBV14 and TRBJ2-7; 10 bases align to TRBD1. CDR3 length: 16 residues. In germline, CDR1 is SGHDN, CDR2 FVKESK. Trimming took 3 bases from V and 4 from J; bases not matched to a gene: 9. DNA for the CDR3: TGTGCCAGCAGCCACCTACCGGGACAGGGGACTTACGAGCAGTACTTC. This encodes CASSHLPGQGTYEQYF.

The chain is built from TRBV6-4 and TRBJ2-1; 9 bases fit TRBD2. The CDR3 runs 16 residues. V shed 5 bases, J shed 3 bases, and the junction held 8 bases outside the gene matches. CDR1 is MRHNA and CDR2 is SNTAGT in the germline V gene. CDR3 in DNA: TGTGCCAGCAGTCCCTTAGCGGGAGTAGGCTACAATGAGCAGTTCTTC. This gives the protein CASSPLAGVGYNEQFF.

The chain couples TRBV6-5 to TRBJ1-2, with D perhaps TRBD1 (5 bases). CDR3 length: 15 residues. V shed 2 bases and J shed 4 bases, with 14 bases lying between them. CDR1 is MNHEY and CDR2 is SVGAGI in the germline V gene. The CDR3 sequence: CASSYTTRGLYGYTF. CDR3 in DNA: TGTGCCAGCAGTTACACAACACGGGGACTCTATGGCTACACCTTC.

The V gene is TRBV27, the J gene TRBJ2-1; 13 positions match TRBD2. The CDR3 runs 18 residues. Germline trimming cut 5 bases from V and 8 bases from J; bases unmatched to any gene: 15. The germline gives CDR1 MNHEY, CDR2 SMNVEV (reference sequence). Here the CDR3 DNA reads TGTGCCAGCAGTCTTTCCATCCCTGGGACTAGCGGGAACGATGAGCAGTTCTTC. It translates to CASSLSIPGTSGNDEQFF.

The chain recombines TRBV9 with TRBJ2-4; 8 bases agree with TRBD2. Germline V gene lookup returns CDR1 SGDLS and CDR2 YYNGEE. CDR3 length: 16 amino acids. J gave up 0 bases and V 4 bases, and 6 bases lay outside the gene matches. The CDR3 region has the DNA TGTGCCAGCAGCCCTACTAGCGGTATAGCCAAAAACATTCAGTACTTC. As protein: CASSPTSGIAKNIQYF.

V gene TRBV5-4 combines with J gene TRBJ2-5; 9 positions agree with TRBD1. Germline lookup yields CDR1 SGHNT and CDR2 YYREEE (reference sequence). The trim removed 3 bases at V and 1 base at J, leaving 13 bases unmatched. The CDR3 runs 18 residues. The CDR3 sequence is CASSWGTGTHNPQETQYF. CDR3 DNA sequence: TGTGCCAGCAGCTGGGGGACAGGGACCCACAACCCCCAAGAGACCCAGTACTTC.

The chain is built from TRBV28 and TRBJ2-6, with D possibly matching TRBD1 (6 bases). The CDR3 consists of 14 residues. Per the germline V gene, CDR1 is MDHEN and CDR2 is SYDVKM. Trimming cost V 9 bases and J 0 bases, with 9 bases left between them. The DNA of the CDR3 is TGTGCCAGTGAACAGGGCTCTGGGGCCAACGTCCTGACTTTC. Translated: CASEQGSGANVLTF.

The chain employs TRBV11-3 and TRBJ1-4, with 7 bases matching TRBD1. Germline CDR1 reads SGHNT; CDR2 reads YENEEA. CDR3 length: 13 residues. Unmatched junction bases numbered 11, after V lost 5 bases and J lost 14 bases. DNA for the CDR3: TGTGCCAGCAGCCCTGGGACAGAAAGTGCTCTGTTTTTT. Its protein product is CASSPGTESALFF.

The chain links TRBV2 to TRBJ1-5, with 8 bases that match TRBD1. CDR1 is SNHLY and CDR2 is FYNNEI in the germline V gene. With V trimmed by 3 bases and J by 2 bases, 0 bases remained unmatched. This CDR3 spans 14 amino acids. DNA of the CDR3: TGTGCCAGCAGTGACAGGGGGCGCAATCAGCCCCAGCATTTT. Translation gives CASSDRGRNQPQHF.

CDR3 DNA sequence: TGTGCCAGCAGCTTAGAGGGCAGCTATGGCTACACCTTC. It encodes CASSLEGSYGYTF. V usage is TRBV11-2 and J usage is TRBJ1-2; D not certain. The CDR3 length is 13 residues. Germline V gene sequence: CDR1 SGHAT, CDR2 FQNNGV. V gave up 0 bases and J gave up 4 bases, with 6 bases separating them.

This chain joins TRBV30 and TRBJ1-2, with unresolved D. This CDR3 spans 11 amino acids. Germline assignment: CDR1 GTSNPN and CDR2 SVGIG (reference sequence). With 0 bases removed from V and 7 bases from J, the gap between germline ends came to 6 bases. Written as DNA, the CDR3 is TGTGCCTGGAGTGTACGGGGTGGCTACACCTTC. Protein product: CAWSVRGGYTF. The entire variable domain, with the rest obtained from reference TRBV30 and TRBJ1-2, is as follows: SQTIHQWPATLVQPVGSPLSLECTVEGTSNPNLYWYRQAAGRGLQLLFYSVGIGQISSEVPQNLSASRPQDRQFILSSKKLLLSDSGFYLCAWSVRGGYTFGSGTRLTVV.